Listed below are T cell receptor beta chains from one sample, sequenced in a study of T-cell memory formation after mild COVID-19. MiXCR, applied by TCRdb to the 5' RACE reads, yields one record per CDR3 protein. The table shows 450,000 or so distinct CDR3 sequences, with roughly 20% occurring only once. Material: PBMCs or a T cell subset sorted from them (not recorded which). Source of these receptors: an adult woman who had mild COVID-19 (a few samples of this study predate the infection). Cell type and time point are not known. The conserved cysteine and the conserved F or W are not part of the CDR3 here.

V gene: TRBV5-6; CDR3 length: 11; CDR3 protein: ASSLFGAGEQY
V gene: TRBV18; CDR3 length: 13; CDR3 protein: ASSATGGINQPQH
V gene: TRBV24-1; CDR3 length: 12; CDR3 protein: ATSGPGQGSEQY
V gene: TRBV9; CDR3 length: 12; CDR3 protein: ASSVVGNTGELF
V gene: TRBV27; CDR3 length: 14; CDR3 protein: ASSLRREGAYNEQF
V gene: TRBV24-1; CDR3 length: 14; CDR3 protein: ATSEPPGDRGEKLF
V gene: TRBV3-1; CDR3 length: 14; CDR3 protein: ASSLAQGANTGELF
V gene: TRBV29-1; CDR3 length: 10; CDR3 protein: SVEGRNTEAF
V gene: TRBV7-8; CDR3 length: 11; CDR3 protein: ASSLELRDPQY
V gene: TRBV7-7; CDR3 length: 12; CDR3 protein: ASSLEVGQNEQF
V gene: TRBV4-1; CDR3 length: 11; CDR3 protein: ASSHQQGTEAF
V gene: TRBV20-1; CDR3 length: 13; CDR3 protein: SARYGTSGRDTQY
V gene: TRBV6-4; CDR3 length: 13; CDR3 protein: ASSETSTNTGELF
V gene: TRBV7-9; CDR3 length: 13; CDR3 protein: ASSFPGQAYNEQF
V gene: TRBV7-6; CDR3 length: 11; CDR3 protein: ASSPGPADTQY
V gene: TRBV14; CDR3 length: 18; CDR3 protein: ASSPKLVFGRVPDLYEQY
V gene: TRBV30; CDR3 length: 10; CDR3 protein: AWSDGNTEAF
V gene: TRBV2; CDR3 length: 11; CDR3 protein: ASSRTGVDEQY
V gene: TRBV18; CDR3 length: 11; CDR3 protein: ASSPGGGQPQH
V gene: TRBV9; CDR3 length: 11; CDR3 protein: ASSADVWTEAF
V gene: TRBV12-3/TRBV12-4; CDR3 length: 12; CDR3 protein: ASTPGAGVHEQF
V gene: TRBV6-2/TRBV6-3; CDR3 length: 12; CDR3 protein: ASSANRVDPEAF
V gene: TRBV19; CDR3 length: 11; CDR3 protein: ASSISVTYEQY
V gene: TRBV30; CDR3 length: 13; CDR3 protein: AWSVTPYSGNTIY
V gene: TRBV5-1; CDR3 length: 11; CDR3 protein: ASSLESSWEQF
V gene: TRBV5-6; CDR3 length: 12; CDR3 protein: ASSLNQVPWSQY
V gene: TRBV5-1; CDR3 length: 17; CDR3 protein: ASSRSRGLFGNMQETQY
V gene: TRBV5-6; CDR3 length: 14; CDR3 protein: ASSLAVGTGYETQY
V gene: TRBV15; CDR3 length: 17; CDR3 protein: ATSRIQLAGGVGSNEQY
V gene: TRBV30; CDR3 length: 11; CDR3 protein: AWSETRGNGYT
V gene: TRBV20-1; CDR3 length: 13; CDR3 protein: SARAPDGSGNTIY
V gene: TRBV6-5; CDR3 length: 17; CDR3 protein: ASSYASRDRVRRGYGYT
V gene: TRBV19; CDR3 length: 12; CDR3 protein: ASSADSGNSPLH
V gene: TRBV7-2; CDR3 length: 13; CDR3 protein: ASSLNRVGSIGQF
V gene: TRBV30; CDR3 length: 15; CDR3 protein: AWSAYRLAGGRYEQY
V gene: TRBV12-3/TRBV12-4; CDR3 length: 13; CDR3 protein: ASRPGTGYNSPLH
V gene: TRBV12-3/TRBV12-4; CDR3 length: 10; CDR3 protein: ASTRGTAEAF
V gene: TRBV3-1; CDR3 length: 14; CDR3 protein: ASSPTPVLGNQPQH
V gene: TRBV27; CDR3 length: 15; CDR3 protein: ASSQKYTGTGIYEQY
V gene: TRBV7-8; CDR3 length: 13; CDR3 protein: ASSLERLVLRELF
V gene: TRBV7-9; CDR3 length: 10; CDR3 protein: ASSLGLGELF
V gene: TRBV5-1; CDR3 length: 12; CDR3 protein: ASSLDVEQETQY
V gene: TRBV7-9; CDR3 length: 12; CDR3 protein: ASSPGVGYNEQF
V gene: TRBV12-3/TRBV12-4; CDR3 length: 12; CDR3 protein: ASGLTTSKNIQY
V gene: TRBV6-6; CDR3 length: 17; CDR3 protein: ASSYSWGTSGGTTDTQY
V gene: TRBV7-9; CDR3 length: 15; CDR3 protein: ASKLGTDFSGANVLT
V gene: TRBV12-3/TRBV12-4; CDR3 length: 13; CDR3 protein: ASSQYPNPPHGYT
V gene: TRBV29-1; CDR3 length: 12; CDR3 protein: SFNPGQVYNEQF
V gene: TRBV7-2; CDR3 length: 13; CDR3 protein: ASSLLPQGADTQY
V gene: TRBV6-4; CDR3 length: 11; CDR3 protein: ASSDSRGGELF
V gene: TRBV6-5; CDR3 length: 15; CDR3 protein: ASSYSRLAEGPYEQY